Described below is a single T cell receptor beta chain sequence and its context. This sample was taken from a study of blood T cell repertoires in COVID-19. Study-wide context: Spain, Italy and the United States supplied samples that represented acute and convalescent COVID-19.

Authors' processing steps: For nucleated cells, counts were estimated from reference gene primer amplification. Produced via immunoSEQ multiplex PCR; TCRdb's table is partial and in-frame only. Clonal size and the V and J genes are those of that table, whereas D and trimming came from the DNA. Among roughly 300,000 clones listed, around 87% were seen once. The cohort comprised adults aged 18 to 89 years residing in approximately 25 US areas. The CDR3 sequence is 14 residues long. J lost 10 bases, V lost 3 bases, and 9 bases had no gene match. CDR1 is SNHLY, CDR2 FYNNEI, per germline. Sequencing used PBMCs or T cells enriched from blood (not recorded which). This TCR was sampled from a woman aged 25-40 years who had recovered from COVID-19. The J gene is TRBJ1-1, the V gene TRBV2; 9 bases line up with TRBD1. Written as DNA, the CDR3 is TGTGCCAGCAGTGAGCCCCCCGGGACAGGGATAGCTTTCTTT. It is translated as CASSEPPGTGIAFF.